This is a list of T cell receptor beta chains from one sample in a study of shared clonotypes between healthy human individuals. Profiling relied on immunoSEQ multiplex PCR, and the TCRdb table lists in-frame clones only, not all of them. In the table there are some 1 million clones, about 80% of which are singletons. Sequencing used memory CD4+ T cells sorted from blood. These receptors were collected from a man younger than 35 in good health. Both conserved end residues are part of each CDR3. Fields, in order: V gene, clone size, CDR3 length, J gene, D gene, CDR3 DNA, CDR3 protein. The D gene is left open where the match is weak. Expanded clones get a size class; other rows say once, few or many, or leave the size out.

v_gene: TRBV5-1
abundance: .
len: 15
j_gene: TRBJ1-1
d_gene: TRBD1
CDR3nt: TGCGCCAGCAGCGGATCGACAGGGATGAACACTGAAGCTTTCTTT
CDR3aa: CASSGSTGMNTEAFF

v_gene: TRBV6-6
abundance: once
len: 15
j_gene: TRBJ2-2
d_gene: .
CDR3nt: TGTGCCAGCAGCCGGACGAGGGTCGAGACCGGGGAGCTGTTTTTT
CDR3aa: CASSRTRVETGELFF

v_gene: TRBV5-4
abundance: .
len: 15
j_gene: TRBJ2-3
d_gene: TRBD2
CDR3nt: TGTGCCAGCAGCTCGACTAGCGGGGGCGCGGGATCGCAGTATTTT
CDR3aa: CASSSTSGGAGSQYF

v_gene: TRBV10-1
abundance: once
len: 14
j_gene: TRBJ2-1
d_gene: .
CDR3nt: TGCGCCAGCAGTAAAGACTCCCCGAGGGATGAGCAGTTCTTC
CDR3aa: CASSKDSPRDEQFF

v_gene: TRBV28
abundance: .
len: 13
j_gene: TRBJ2-1
d_gene: .
CDR3nt: TGTGCCAGCATCTCGGGATCCACAGGCGAGCAGTTCTTC
CDR3aa: CASISGSTGEQFF

v_gene: TRBV10-1
abundance: .
len: 14
j_gene: TRBJ2-1
d_gene: .
CDR3nt: TGCGCCAGCAGCGCTAGAAGGTCGTACAATGAGCAGTTCTTC
CDR3aa: CASSARRSYNEQFF

v_gene: TRBV6-1
abundance: many
len: 16
j_gene: TRBJ1-5
d_gene: TRBD1
CDR3nt: TGTGCCAGCAGTGAAGACCGGGACAGGGGCAATCAGCCCCAGCATTTT
CDR3aa: CASSEDRDRGNQPQHF

v_gene: TRBV2
abundance: .
len: 15
j_gene: TRBJ1-5
d_gene: .
CDR3nt: TGTGCCAGCAGTGAAGCACAGGGTCCAGGGCAGCCCCAGCATTTT
CDR3aa: CASSEAQGPGQPQHF

v_gene: TRBV7-2
abundance: .
len: 15
j_gene: TRBJ2-3
d_gene: TRBD1
CDR3nt: TGTGCCAGCAGCTTAACAGGGGAAAGGACAGATACGCAGTATTTT
CDR3aa: CASSLTGERTDTQYF

v_gene: TRBV19
abundance: few
len: 11
j_gene: TRBJ1-1
d_gene: .
CDR3nt: TGTGCCAGTACCGGACGGTCGGGAGCTTTCTTT
CDR3aa: CASTGRSGAFF

v_gene: TRBV6-1
abundance: .
len: 15
j_gene: TRBJ2-7
d_gene: .
CDR3nt: TGTGCCAGCAGTCACCCCGGGAGAGTTTTCTACGAGCAGTACTTC
CDR3aa: CASSHPGRVFYEQYF

v_gene: TRBV7-8
abundance: .
len: 17
j_gene: TRBJ2-7
d_gene: TRBD1
CDR3nt: TGTGCCAGCAGCTTAGATCGTCTGGGGACAGGTCCCTACGAGCAGTACTTC
CDR3aa: CASSLDRLGTGPYEQYF

v_gene: TRBV18
abundance: few
len: 13
j_gene: TRBJ2-5
d_gene: .
CDR3nt: TGTGCCAGCTCTCCGAGGGACCAAGAGACCCAGTACTTC
CDR3aa: CASSPRDQETQYF

v_gene: TRBV7-2
abundance: .
len: 16
j_gene: TRBJ2-5
d_gene: .
CDR3nt: TGTGCCAGCAGGCGCTGGGGGAGGACGATCCAAGAGACCCAGTACTTC
CDR3aa: CASRRWGRTIQETQYF

v_gene: TRBV7-9
abundance: .
len: 14
j_gene: TRBJ2-1
d_gene: .
CDR3nt: TGTGCCAGCAGCTTAGCCGTAACTGGGAATGAGCAGTTCTTC
CDR3aa: CASSLAVTGNEQFF

v_gene: TRBV28
abundance: .
len: 15
j_gene: TRBJ1-1
d_gene: TRBD1
CDR3nt: TGTGCCAGTTTCGACCCGGGACAGGTGGTGGGGGAAGCTTTCTTT
CDR3aa: CASFDPGQVVGEAFF

v_gene: TRBV2
abundance: many
len: 14
j_gene: TRBJ2-1
d_gene: TRBD2
CDR3nt: TGTGCCAGCAGGGCTAGCGGGTTATACAATGAGCAGTTCTTC
CDR3aa: CASRASGLYNEQFF

v_gene: TRBV10-3
abundance: .
len: 16
j_gene: TRBJ2-7
d_gene: .
CDR3nt: TGTGCCATCAGTGAATCTCCTACCCATGTCCCCGGGGAGCAGTACTTC
CDR3aa: CAISESPTHVPGEQYF

v_gene: TRBV7-2
abundance: .
len: 17
j_gene: TRBJ2-6
d_gene: .
CDR3nt: TGTGCCAGCAGCTTTACAGCTATACTCTCTGGGGCCAACGTCCTGACTTTC
CDR3aa: CASSFTAILSGANVLTF

v_gene: TRBV11-2
abundance: .
len: 15
j_gene: TRBJ2-3
d_gene: .
CDR3nt: TGTGCCAGCAGCCCTATACAGGGTTTCACAGATACGCAGTATTTT
CDR3aa: CASSPIQGFTDTQYF